These 28 T cell receptor beta chains originate from one sample sequenced in a study of blood T cell repertoires in COVID-19. Repertoires were generated with immunoSEQ multiplex PCR, while TCRdb's copy carries only in-frame clones and drops some. The table has tens of thousands of clones, about 85% seen once. Source material: peripheral blood. These receptors all come from a woman older than 75 with acute or convalescent COVID-19.

The CDR3 protein is CASSRKTGGHEQYF. DNA for the CDR3: TGTGCCAGCAGTCGAAAGACAGGGGGCCACGAGCAGTACTTC. This chain uses TRBV27 with TRBJ2-7; 10 bases match TRBD1. This CDR3 has 14 amino acids. Germline CDR1 MNHEY, CDR2 SMNVEV (reference sequence). J lost 5 bases, V lost 5 bases, and 6 bases had no gene match.

The chain employs TRBV6-5 and TRBJ1-5; 9 bases map to TRBD1. This CDR3 region has 13 residues. Germline V CDR1 and CDR2: MNHEY, SVGAGI. After removal of 8 bases from V and 4 bases from J, the junction contained 3 bases not matched to a gene. CDR3 nucleotide sequence: TGTGCCAGCCACGACAGGGGGAATCAGCCCCAGCATTTT. Protein: CASHDRGNQPQHF.

DNA of the CDR3: TGTGCCACCAGTTACGGTCCCTATGGCTACACCTTC. Its protein product is CATSYGPYGYTF. This chain joins TRBV15 and TRBJ1-2, with unresolved D. The CDR3 is 12 residues long. Germline CDR1 LNHNV, CDR2 YYDKDF (reference sequence). The ends were cut back, 6 bases at V and 4 bases at J, with 9 bases in the middle. The variable domain in full, with the rest retrieved from reference TRBV15 and TRBJ1-2, is DAMVIQNPRYQVTQFGKPVTLSCSQTLNHNVMYWYQQKSSQAPKLLFHYYDKDFNNEADTPDNFQSRRPNTSFCFLDIRSPGLGDTAMYLCATSYGPYGYTFGSGTRLTVV.

The V call is TRBV7-3, the J call TRBJ2-1, with D unresolved. Trimming shortened V by 1 base and J by 8 bases, and 12 bases separated the two germline ends. The CDR3 loop spans 14 amino acids. Germline values: CDR1 SGHTA, CDR2 FQGTGA. CDR3 in amino acids: CASSLMGSSDEQFF. The DNA of the CDR3 is TGTGCCAGCAGCTTAATGGGTAGCAGCGATGAGCAGTTCTTC.

This sequence joins TRBV5-1 and TRBJ2-7; 15 positions agree with TRBD2. Losses at the gene ends were 3 bases for V and 0 bases for J; bases not matched to a gene: 4. The germline gives CDR1 SGHRS, CDR2 YFSETQ. CDR3 length equals 17 residues. In DNA form, the CDR3 reads TGCGCCAGCAGCTCGGGACTAGCGGGGGGTCTCTCCTACGAGCAGTACTTC. Protein: CASSSGLAGGLSYEQYF.

This chain links TRBV25-1 with TRBJ1-1, with D perhaps TRBD1 (6 bases). Trimming took 3 bases from V and 8 from J, leaving 10 bases between them. CDR1 MGHDK and CDR2 SYGVNS come from the germline V gene. The CDR3 runs to 12 residues. This CDR3 reads CASSEPTGEAFF. The CDR3 DNA is TGTGCCAGCAGTGAGCCCACAGGGGAAGCTTTCTTT.

This chain links TRBV28 with TRBJ2-3; TRBD2 agrees at 7 bases. With 4 bases clipped from V and 0 bases from J, the junction kept 7 bases outside the gene matches. CDR3 length equals 16 residues. Germline V CDR1 and CDR2: MDHEN, SYDVKM. CDR3 coding DNA: TGTGCCAGCAGTTCTGAAGCGGGAACTAGCACAGATACGCAGTATTTT. Residues: CASSSEAGTSTDTQYF.

The gene calls are TRBV12-1 and TRBJ1-3; the table's D call, TRBD1, has no DNA check behind it. TRBV12-1 has pseudogene status. This CDR3 has 16 amino acids. The DNA of the CDR3 is TGTGCCAGCAGCTCCCCAGGGGGTACCTCTGGAAACACCATATATTTT. It encodes CASSSPGGTSGNTIYF.

The V gene is TRBV25-1, the J gene TRBJ1-2, with TRBD1 matching 7 bases. Germline CDR1 is MGHDK and CDR2 is SYGVNS. V lost 1 base to trimming and J lost 3 bases; unmatched junction nucleotides: 14. There are 18 residues in the CDR3. The CDR3 sequence: CASSESTTGSHVDYGYTF. DNA of the CDR3: TGTGCCAGCAGTGAATCGACGACAGGGAGCCATGTAGACTATGGCTACACCTTC.

The chain joins TRBV7-9 to TRBJ2-5; 11 bases align to TRBD2. The V gene's germline CDR1 is SEHNR and CDR2 FQNEAQ (reference sequence). With 4 bases clipped from V and 5 bases from J, the junction kept 6 bases outside the gene matches. The CDR3 loop spans 15 amino acids. The CDR3 DNA reads TGTGCCAGCAGCTCGACTAGCGGGGCTTCTGAGACCCAGTACTTC. Translation: CASSSTSGASETQYF.

The chain combines TRBV19 with TRBJ2-1; 9 bases line up with TRBD2. Germline V gives CDR1 LNHDA, CDR2 SQIVND (reference sequence). Trimming at V came to 3 bases and at J to 9 bases, leaving 6 bases not matched to a gene. This CDR3 has 14 amino acids. The CDR3 reads CASSIGGGAGEQFF. The CDR3 DNA reads as TGTGCCAGTAGTATCGGCGGGGGGGCCGGTGAGCAGTTCTTC.

The V gene is TRBV10-3, the J gene TRBJ2-3, with TRBD2 identical over 8 bases. The CDR3 is 15 residues long. Trimming cost V 11 bases and J 2 bases; bases outside gene matches: 12. Germline V CDR1 and CDR2: ENHRY, SYGVKD. CDR3 in DNA: TGTGCCTCGTCGCTCGCGGGGGGTCTCACAGATACGCAGTATTTT. This translates into CASSLAGGLTDTQYF.

CDR3 amino acids: CASSLGTTGEQYF. The CDR3 region has the DNA TGTGCCAGCAGCTTAGGAACTACCGGGGAGCAGTACTTC. The chain joins TRBV7-8 to TRBJ2-7; no firm D call. CDR3 length equals 13 residues. CDR1 is SGHVS, CDR2 FQNEAQ, per germline. Trimming removed 1 base from V and 7 bases from J, with 11 bases in between.

J is TRBJ2-1 and V is TRBV5-8; D is undetermined. There are 15 residues in the CDR3. Trimming shortened V by 6 bases and J by 0 bases, and 13 bases separated the two germline ends. In germline, CDR1 is SGHTS, CDR2 YDEGEE. This chain's CDR3 is CASTSWASSYNEQFF. CDR3 DNA: TGTGCCAGCACCTCGTGGGCAAGCTCCTACAATGAGCAGTTCTTC.

V usage is TRBV2 and J usage is TRBJ1-1; possible D gene TRBD1, 5 bases. The CDR3 consists of 15 residues. Trimming removed 4 bases at V and 6 bases at J, with 18 bases between. Germline V gene lookup returns CDR1 SNHLY and CDR2 FYNNEI. CDR3 bases: TGTGCCAGCAGTGCCCTTCAGGGAGGAGTGGCTGAAGCTTTCTTT. This sequence encodes CASSALQGGVAEAFF.

V gene TRBV30 combines with J gene TRBJ1-6; D perhaps matches TRBD1 (5 bases). CDR3 length equals 13 residues. Germline-derived CDR1 and CDR2 are GTSNPN and SVGIG (reference sequence). V was pared by 5 bases and J by 6 bases, with 11 bases between. This CDR3 reads CAWERGGNSPLHF. The DNA of the CDR3 is TGTGCCTGGGAAAGGGGTGGTAATTCACCCCTCCACTTT.

The chain uses TRBV7-2 and TRBJ2-3; D perhaps matches TRBD2 (6 bases). Looked up from germline, CDR1 is SGHTA and CDR2 is FQGNSA. There are 15 residues in the CDR3. Trimming removed 3 bases at V and 2 bases at J, with 12 bases between. In DNA, the CDR3 is TGTGCCAGCAGCTTGGGATTAGCGGTCACAGATACGCAGTATTTT. Encoded protein: CASSLGLAVTDTQYF. Based on the CDR3 plus reference TRBV7-2 and TRBJ2-3, the full variable domain is GAGVSQSPSNKVTEKGKDVELRCDPISGHTALYWYRQSLGQGLEFLIYFQGNSAPDKSGLPSDRFSAERTGGSVSTLTIQRTQQEDSAVYLCASSLGLAVTDTQYFGPGTRLTVL.

This CDR3 is CASRVQSGGNEKLFF. The CDR3 DNA reads TGTGCCAGTAGGGTCCAGTCGGGGGGCAATGAAAAACTGTTTTTT. The rearrangement links TRBV19 to TRBJ1-4; a weak D match, TRBD1 (6 bases). V was pared by 6 bases and J by 5 bases, with 16 bases between. Germline CDR1 is LNHDA and CDR2 is SQIVND (reference sequence). There are 15 residues in the CDR3.

The rearrangement joins TRBV5-1 to TRBJ1-6; D uncertain. This CDR3 has 14 residues. From germline, CDR1 is SGHRS and CDR2 YFSETQ. Trimming shortened V by 5 bases and J by 7 bases, and 13 bases separated the two germline ends. CDR3 nucleotides: TGCGCCAGCAGTCCGGGAGCGACAAATTCACCCCTCCACTTT. Protein: CASSPGATNSPLHF.

The chain uses TRBV5-1 and TRBJ2-5; TRBD2 might be the D (5 bases). V was trimmed by 7 bases and J by 5 bases, leaving 21 bases between them. The CDR3 runs 15 residues. Germline V lookup: CDR1 SGHRS, CDR2 YFSETQ. The CDR3, as DNA: TGCGCCAGCTCGAGGAGCCTAGCCATAGGGGAGACCCAGTACTTC. This sequence encodes CASSRSLAIGETQYF. Drawing the rest from reference TRBV5-1 and TRBJ2-5, the complete variable domain is KAGVTQTPRYLIKTRGQQVTLSCSPISGHRSVSWYQQTPGQGLQFLFEYFSETQRNKGNFPGRFSGRQFSNSRSEMNVSTLELGDSALYLCASSRSLAIGETQYFGPGTRLLVL.

The rearrangement links TRBV9 to TRBJ1-4; D call uncertain. The CDR3 spans 14 residues. Deletions cut 0 bases from V and 8 bases from J, with 11 bases between. The germline gives CDR1 SGDLS, CDR2 YYNGEE. The CDR3 sequence is CASSVGGIEEKLFF. The CDR3 DNA sequence: TGTGCCAGCAGCGTAGGAGGGATTGAAGAAAAACTGTTTTTT.

V is TRBV4-1 and J is TRBJ2-1; 9 nucleotides align to TRBD2. The CDR3 extends over 16 amino acids. In germline, CDR1 is MGHRA, CDR2 YSYEKL. After removal of 0 bases from V and 3 bases from J, the junction contained 3 bases not matched to a gene. The CDR3 here is CASSQERGGYYNEQFF. DNA for the CDR3: TGCGCCAGCAGCCAAGAGCGGGGGGGATACTACAATGAGCAGTTCTTC.

The genes are TRBV7-2 and TRBJ1-2, with TRBD1 as a possible D gene (5 bases). Trimming took 2 bases from V and 4 from J, leaving 11 bases between them. The CDR3 totals 14 residues. Germline V gene data show CDR1 as SGHTA and CDR2 as FQGNSA. The DNA of the CDR3 is TGTGCCAGCAGCTTAATCGACAGCGCCTATGGCTACACCTTC. It is translated as CASSLIDSAYGYTF.

V and J are TRBV20-1 and TRBJ2-7; 7 nucleotides match TRBD1. The CDR3 length is 15 residues. V lost 3 bases to trimming and J lost 0 bases; unmatched junction nucleotides: 8. CDR1 and CDR2 from the germline V gene are DFQATT and SNEGSKA (reference sequence). DNA for the CDR3: TGCAGTGCTAGTAAGACAGGGTTACCCTCCTACGAGCAGTACTTC. As protein: CSASKTGLPSYEQYF.

This clone was seen a single time. This chain uses TRBV6-5 with TRBJ1-6; D is unclear. CDR1 is MNHEY, CDR2 SVGAGI, per germline. Trimming stripped 5 bases from V and 8 bases from J, with 10 bases between. The CDR3 totals 13 residues. The CDR3 spells CASSLGPYSPLHF. In nucleotides, the CDR3 is TGTGCCAGCAGTCTAGGCCCGTATTCACCCCTCCACTTT.

This chain connects TRBV5-4 to TRBJ2-3, with D tentatively TRBD2 (5 bases). The CDR3 is 15 amino acids. Deletions cut 2 bases from V and 2 bases from J, with 12 bases between. CDR1 and CDR2 from the germline V gene are SGHNT and YYREEE (reference sequence). The CDR3 loop is CASSFIGINTDTQYF. For the CDR3, the DNA is TGTGCCAGCAGCTTTATCGGGATCAACACAGATACGCAGTATTTT.

A few counts support this clone. This sequence joins TRBV7-9 and TRBJ2-7; 7 bases align to TRBD1. The CDR3 covers 12 residues. J was trimmed by 5 bases and V by 5 bases; bases with no gene match: 3. Germline V lookup: CDR1 SEHNR, CDR2 FQNEAQ (reference sequence). For the CDR3, the DNA is TGTGCCAGCAGCCGACAGGGAAACGAGCAGTACTTC. This codes for CASSRQGNEQYF.

The CDR3 here is CASSFSGQTYEQYF. The CDR3 nucleotides read TGTGCCAGCAGTTTTTCCGGACAGACCTACGAGCAGTACTTC. The chain is built from TRBV6-5 and TRBJ2-7, with D maybe TRBD1 (6 bases). V dropped 4 bases and J dropped 2 bases, with 12 bases sitting between them. Germline assignment: CDR1 MNHEY and CDR2 SVGAGI. The CDR3 runs 14 residues.